This record covers a single T cell receptor beta chain. V trimming: 0 bases; J trimming: 5 bases; junction bases outside the gene matches: 7. The CDR3 runs 16 residues. The germline V gene encodes CDR1 SGHRS and CDR2 YFSETQ. The time point: newly diagnosed GD, antithyroid drugs for less than 3 months. The TCR library was made from RNA extracted from PBMCs. This record belongs to a study of regulatory T cells in long-lasting Graves disease. Arm-PCR of CDR3 regions and iRepertoire HTBI primers were used to build TCR beta libraries. TCRdb reanalysed the multiplex PCR reads using MiXCR and keeps one entry per CDR3 protein. The sample shows a few hundred thousand distinct CDR3 sequences, 15% to 20% of them seen only once. These records were also assigned to another study, of T cells in Graves' hyperthyroidism and ophthalmopathy.

The specimen comprised peripheral blood mononuclear cells (PBMCs), sampled at new diagnosis, from a patient treated with antithyroid drugs. The origin of this receptor is a woman between 18 and 29 years old with Graves disease. The V call is TRBV5-1, the J call TRBJ2-2; 7 bases line up with TRBD2. The CDR3 DNA follows: TGCGCCAGCAGCTTGGTCCCGGGGGGAAGGACCGGGGAGCTGTTTTTT. Translated: CASSLVPGGRTGELFF.